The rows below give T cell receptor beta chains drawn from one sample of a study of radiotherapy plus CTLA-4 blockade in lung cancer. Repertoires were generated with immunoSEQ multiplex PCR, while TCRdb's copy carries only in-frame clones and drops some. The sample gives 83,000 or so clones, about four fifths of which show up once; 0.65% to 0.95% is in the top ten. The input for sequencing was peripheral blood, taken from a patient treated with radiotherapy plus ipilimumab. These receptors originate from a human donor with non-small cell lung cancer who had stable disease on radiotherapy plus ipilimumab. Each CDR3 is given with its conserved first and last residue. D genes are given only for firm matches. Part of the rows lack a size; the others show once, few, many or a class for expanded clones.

CDR3aa: CASSVGDSGSYEQYF
CDR3nt: TGTGCCAGCAGCGTGGGAGACAGCGGTTCCTACGAGCAGTACTTC
len: 15
d_gene: NA
v_gene: TRBV9
j_gene: TRBJ2-7
abundance: few

CDR3aa: CASSYPSQGPTEAFF
CDR3nt: TGTGCCAGCAGTTACCCGTCCCAGGGGCCGACTGAAGCTTTCTTT
len: 15
d_gene: NA
v_gene: TRBV6-5
j_gene: TRBJ1-1
abundance: once

CDR3aa: CASSSEMVGGSYNEQFF
CDR3nt: TGTGCCAGCAGCTCCGAAATGGTGGGGGGATCCTACAATGAGCAGTTCTTC
len: 17
d_gene: NA
v_gene: TRBV9
j_gene: TRBJ2-1
abundance: once

CDR3aa: CASSTRGGEETQYF
CDR3nt: TGTGCCAGCAGTACCAGGGGAGGAGAAGAGACCCAGTACTTC
len: 14
d_gene: NA
v_gene: TRBV6-6
j_gene: TRBJ2-5
abundance: NA

CDR3aa: CASGRGGIDTQYF
CDR3nt: TGTGCCAGCGGTAGGGGAGGGATAGATACGCAGTATTTT
len: 13
d_gene: TRBD2
v_gene: TRBV7-3
j_gene: TRBJ2-3
abundance: NA

CDR3aa: CAWSLQSGANVLTF
CDR3nt: TGTGCCTGGAGTTTGCAATCCGGGGCCAACGTCCTGACTTTC
len: 14
d_gene: NA
v_gene: TRBV30
j_gene: TRBJ2-6
abundance: NA

CDR3aa: CASSSPGRPTQYF
CDR3nt: TGTGCCAGCAGCTCCCCGGGGCGCCCTACGCAGTATTTT
len: 13
d_gene: NA
v_gene: TRBV7-9
j_gene: TRBJ2-3
abundance: NA

CDR3aa: CASSGGGTGANVLTF
CDR3nt: TGTGCCAGCAGCGGAGGGGGGACTGGGGCCAACGTCCTGACTTTC
len: 15
d_gene: NA
v_gene: TRBV7-2
j_gene: TRBJ2-6
abundance: NA

CDR3aa: CASSPGARNEKLFF
CDR3nt: TGTGCCAGCAGTCCAGGGGCGCGGAATGAAAAACTGTTTTTT
len: 14
d_gene: NA
v_gene: TRBV28
j_gene: TRBJ1-4
abundance: many

CDR3aa: CASSVTHTDTQYF
CDR3nt: TGTGCCAGTAGCGTGACTCACACAGATACGCAGTATTTT
len: 13
d_gene: NA
v_gene: TRBV19
j_gene: TRBJ2-3
abundance: NA

CDR3aa: CASSGTGKYEQYF
CDR3nt: TGTGCCAGTTCCGGGACAGGGAAATACGAGCAGTACTTC
len: 13
d_gene: TRBD1
v_gene: TRBV28
j_gene: TRBJ2-7
abundance: NA

CDR3aa: CASSEAQTEAFF
CDR3nt: TGTGCCAGCAGTGAGGCACAGACTGAAGCTTTCTTT
len: 12
d_gene: NA
v_gene: TRBV2
j_gene: TRBJ1-1
abundance: NA

CDR3aa: CASSLGQGNTGELFF
CDR3nt: TGTGCCAGCAGCTTAGGACAGGGGAACACCGGGGAGCTGTTTTTT
len: 15
d_gene: TRBD1
v_gene: TRBV11-3
j_gene: TRBJ2-2
abundance: NA

CDR3aa: CASSPGGTSGGGLDEQFF
CDR3nt: TGCGCCAGCAGCCCGGGTGGGACTAGCGGGGGCGGGCTGGATGAGCAGTTCTTC
len: 18
d_gene: TRBD2
v_gene: TRBV5-1
j_gene: TRBJ2-1
abundance: NA

CDR3aa: CASSKAGTGGSGYTF
CDR3nt: TGTGCCAGCAGCAAGGCCGGGACAGGGGGCTCTGGCTACACCTTC
len: 15
d_gene: TRBD1
v_gene: TRBV7-9
j_gene: TRBJ1-2
abundance: NA

CDR3aa: CATHPGQGTGGYTF
CDR3nt: TGTGCCACCCATCCGGGACAGGGTACGGGTGGCTACACCTTC
len: 14
d_gene: TRBD1
v_gene: TRBV6-5
j_gene: TRBJ1-2
abundance: NA

CDR3aa: CASSRMVAGNTGELFF
CDR3nt: TGTGCCAGCAGCAGAATGGTCGCGGGTAACACCGGGGAGCTGTTTTTT
len: 16
d_gene: NA
v_gene: TRBV11-2
j_gene: TRBJ2-2
abundance: NA

CDR3aa: CASSTRALNTEAFF
CDR3nt: TGTGCCAGCAGCACCAGGGCTCTGAACACTGAAGCTTTCTTT
len: 14
d_gene: NA
v_gene: TRBV7-9
j_gene: TRBJ1-1
abundance: NA

CDR3aa: CASSLDPGGDTGELFF
CDR3nt: TGTGCCAGCAGCTTAGATCCAGGGGGAGACACCGGGGAGCTGTTTTTT
len: 16
d_gene: TRBD1
v_gene: TRBV11-3
j_gene: TRBJ2-2
abundance: NA

CDR3aa: CASSIGTGRAGDHEQFF
CDR3nt: TGTGCCAGTAGTATCGGTACAGGTCGAGCGGGAGACCATGAGCAGTTCTTC
len: 17
d_gene: TRBD2
v_gene: TRBV19
j_gene: TRBJ2-1
abundance: NA

CDR3aa: CASSWASGGDEQFF
CDR3nt: TGCGCCAGCAGTTGGGCTAGCGGGGGTGATGAGCAGTTCTTC
len: 14
d_gene: TRBD2
v_gene: TRBV10-2
j_gene: TRBJ2-1
abundance: NA

CDR3aa: CASSGQGSDGYTF
CDR3nt: TGTGCCAGCAGTGGACAGGGCTCAGATGGCTACACCTTC
len: 13
d_gene: TRBD1
v_gene: TRBV27
j_gene: TRBJ1-2
abundance: NA

CDR3aa: CASSDSPVTATDTQYF
CDR3nt: TGTGCCAGCAGTGACTCCCCAGTCACTGCGACAGATACGCAGTATTTT
len: 16
d_gene: NA
v_gene: TRBV6-4
j_gene: TRBJ2-3
abundance: NA

CDR3aa: CASRESGAGTEAFF
CDR3nt: TGCGCCAGCAGGGAGTCAGGGGCGGGGACTGAAGCTTTCTTT
len: 14
d_gene: NA
v_gene: TRBV10-2
j_gene: TRBJ1-1
abundance: NA

CDR3aa: CASSLGGGLQGRYGYTF
CDR3nt: TGTGCCAGCAGTTTAGGCGGGGGCCTACAGGGTCGGTATGGCTACACCTTC
len: 17
d_gene: NA
v_gene: TRBV27
j_gene: TRBJ1-2
abundance: NA

CDR3aa: CASSEQGRKQYF
CDR3nt: TGTGCCAGCAGTGAACAGGGTAGGAAGCAGTACTTC
len: 12
d_gene: NA
v_gene: TRBV28
j_gene: TRBJ2-7
abundance: NA

CDR3aa: CASSVGSGPTYEQYF
CDR3nt: TGTGCCAGCAGCGTAGGTTCAGGTCCGACCTACGAGCAGTACTTC
len: 15
d_gene: NA
v_gene: TRBV9
j_gene: TRBJ2-7
abundance: NA

CDR3aa: CASSGRDRGRWQPQHF
CDR3nt: TGTGCCAGCAGTGGCCGGGACAGGGGGCGATGGCAGCCCCAGCATTTT
len: 16
d_gene: TRBD1
v_gene: TRBV6-1
j_gene: TRBJ1-5
abundance: NA

CDR3aa: CASSTGSGYGYTF
CDR3nt: TGTGCCAGCAGTACAGGTTCTGGCTATGGCTACACCTTC
len: 13
d_gene: NA
v_gene: TRBV28
j_gene: TRBJ1-2
abundance: NA

CDR3aa: CASSSRALSGGEQFF
CDR3nt: TGTGCCAGCAGTTCACGGGCCCTCAGTGGAGGTGAGCAGTTCTTC
len: 15
d_gene: NA
v_gene: TRBV27
j_gene: TRBJ2-1
abundance: NA

CDR3aa: CASSVSGQSNQPQHF
CDR3nt: TGTGCCAGCAGCGTAAGCGGACAGAGCAATCAGCCCCAGCATTTT
len: 15
d_gene: NA
v_gene: TRBV9
j_gene: TRBJ1-5
abundance: NA

CDR3aa: CASSLVASGSADTQYF
CDR3nt: TGTGCCAGCAGTTTAGTGGCTAGCGGGAGTGCAGATACGCAGTATTTT
len: 16
d_gene: TRBD2
v_gene: TRBV28
j_gene: TRBJ2-3
abundance: few

CDR3aa: CASSQLRRGNTGELFF
CDR3nt: TGTGCCAGCAGCCAATTACGACGAGGGAACACCGGGGAGCTGTTTTTT
len: 16
d_gene: NA
v_gene: TRBV7-8
j_gene: TRBJ2-2
abundance: NA

CDR3aa: CSARGDMEAFF
CDR3nt: TGCAGTGCTAGGGGTGACATGGAGGCTTTCTTT
len: 11
d_gene: NA
v_gene: TRBV20-1
j_gene: TRBJ1-1
abundance: NA

CDR3aa: CAWSVFPGPSNEKLFF
CDR3nt: TGTGCCTGGAGTGTATTTCCAGGGCCCTCCAATGAAAAACTGTTTTTT
len: 16
d_gene: NA
v_gene: TRBV30
j_gene: TRBJ1-4
abundance: NA

CDR3aa: CASSPTAASYNEQFF
CDR3nt: TGTGCCAGCAGCCCGACGGCCGCCTCCTACAATGAGCAGTTCTTC
len: 15
d_gene: NA
v_gene: TRBV7-9
j_gene: TRBJ2-1
abundance: NA

CDR3aa: CASSGRFEAFF
CDR3nt: TGTGCCAGTAGTGGTCGCTTTGAAGCTTTCTTT
len: 11
d_gene: NA
v_gene: TRBV19
j_gene: TRBJ1-1
abundance: NA

CDR3aa: CATSRDFAKGGEQYF
CDR3nt: TGTGCCACCAGCCGAGACTTTGCCAAGGGGGGCGAGCAGTACTTC
len: 15
d_gene: NA
v_gene: TRBV15
j_gene: TRBJ2-7
abundance: NA

CDR3aa: CAWSPLERLAGNEQFF
CDR3nt: TGTGCCTGGAGTCCATTAGAGAGACTAGCGGGGAATGAGCAGTTCTTC
len: 16
d_gene: TRBD2
v_gene: TRBV30
j_gene: TRBJ2-1
abundance: NA

CDR3aa: CASSRQGGETQYF
CDR3nt: TGTGCCAGCTCAAGACAGGGAGGGGAGACCCAGTACTTC
len: 13
d_gene: NA
v_gene: TRBV18
j_gene: TRBJ2-5
abundance: NA

CDR3aa: CASSVEEGSGVEQYF
CDR3nt: TGTGCCAGCAGCGTAGAGGAAGGTAGCGGGGTCGAGCAGTACTTC
len: 15
d_gene: TRBD2
v_gene: TRBV9
j_gene: TRBJ2-7
abundance: NA

CDR3aa: CASSALKNGELFF
CDR3nt: TGTGCCAGCAGTGCGTTAAAGAACGGGGAGCTGTTTTTT
len: 13
d_gene: NA
v_gene: TRBV2
j_gene: TRBJ2-2
abundance: NA

CDR3aa: CASSYSGGASTEAFF
CDR3nt: TGTGCCAGCAGTTACTCCGGGGGTGCTAGCACTGAAGCTTTCTTT
len: 15
d_gene: NA
v_gene: TRBV6-5
j_gene: TRBJ1-1
abundance: NA

CDR3aa: CASSPHEGQGGQPQHF
CDR3nt: TGTGCCAGTAGCCCACACGAGGGACAGGGCGGTCAGCCCCAGCATTTT
len: 16
d_gene: TRBD1
v_gene: TRBV19
j_gene: TRBJ1-5
abundance: NA

CDR3aa: CASSLLDTQYF
CDR3nt: TGTGCCAGCAGCCTCCTAGATACGCAGTATTTT
len: 11
d_gene: NA
v_gene: TRBV5-5
j_gene: TRBJ2-3
abundance: few

CDR3aa: CASSPYDGAETQYF
CDR3nt: TGTGCCAGCTCACCTTACGACGGAGCGGAGACCCAGTACTTC
len: 14
d_gene: NA
v_gene: TRBV18
j_gene: TRBJ2-5
abundance: NA

CDR3aa: CASSAPGQGAKNEQFF
CDR3nt: TGTGCCAGCAGTGCTCCGGGACAGGGGGCGAAAAATGAGCAGTTCTTC
len: 16
d_gene: TRBD1
v_gene: TRBV27
j_gene: TRBJ2-1
abundance: NA

CDR3aa: CASTPGAHGYTF
CDR3nt: TGTGCCAGCACCCCGGGGGCCCATGGCTACACCTTC
len: 12
d_gene: NA
v_gene: TRBV28
j_gene: TRBJ1-2
abundance: NA

CDR3aa: CASSLRYEQFF
CDR3nt: TGTGCCAGCAGTTTGCGATATGAGCAGTTCTTC
len: 11
d_gene: NA
v_gene: TRBV28
j_gene: TRBJ2-1
abundance: NA

CDR3aa: CSVGTVNTEAFF
CDR3nt: TGCAGCGTCGGGACAGTGAACACTGAAGCTTTCTTT
len: 12
d_gene: TRBD1
v_gene: TRBV29-1
j_gene: TRBJ1-1
abundance: NA

CDR3aa: CASSSPGINYGYTF
CDR3nt: TGTGCCAGCAGTTCCCCGGGAATTAACTATGGCTACACCTTC
len: 14
d_gene: NA
v_gene: TRBV28
j_gene: TRBJ1-2
abundance: NA

CDR3aa: CASSLSGTSGRARETQYF
CDR3nt: TGTGCCAGCAGTTTATCGGGGACTAGCGGGAGGGCCCGGGAGACCCAGTACTTC
len: 18
d_gene: TRBD2
v_gene: TRBV27
j_gene: TRBJ2-5
abundance: NA

CDR3aa: CASRGGATEAFF
CDR3nt: TGCGCCAGCAGAGGGGGAGCCACTGAAGCTTTCTTT
len: 12
d_gene: NA
v_gene: TRBV5-1
j_gene: TRBJ1-1
abundance: NA

CDR3aa: CAISDRGLAGVNEQYF
CDR3nt: TGTGCCATCAGTGATAGGGGACTAGCGGGAGTCAACGAGCAGTACTTC
len: 16
d_gene: TRBD2
v_gene: TRBV10-3
j_gene: TRBJ2-7
abundance: NA

CDR3aa: CSPSYNEQFF
CDR3nt: TGCAGCCCTTCCTACAATGAGCAGTTCTTC
len: 10
d_gene: NA
v_gene: TRBV20-1
j_gene: TRBJ2-1
abundance: NA

CDR3aa: CASSQESYEQYF
CDR3nt: TGTGCCAGCAGCCAAGAATCCTACGAGCAGTACTTC
len: 12
d_gene: NA
v_gene: TRBV7-9
j_gene: TRBJ2-7
abundance: NA

CDR3aa: CASRGAPRGGYGYTF
CDR3nt: TGTGCCAGCAGGGGGGCCCCCCGAGGGGGCTATGGCTACACCTTC
len: 15
d_gene: NA
v_gene: TRBV27
j_gene: TRBJ1-2
abundance: NA

CDR3aa: CASSKVRGVVTGELFF
CDR3nt: TGTGCCAGCAGCAAAGTCCGGGGGGTGGTCACCGGGGAGCTGTTTTTT
len: 16
d_gene: NA
v_gene: TRBV21-1
j_gene: TRBJ2-2
abundance: NA

CDR3aa: CASSLSPPPGGNNEQFF
CDR3nt: TGTGCCAGCTCCCTTAGCCCCCCCCCGGGGGGGAACAATGAGCAGTTCTTC
len: 17
d_gene: TRBD2
v_gene: TRBV7-2
j_gene: TRBJ2-1
abundance: NA